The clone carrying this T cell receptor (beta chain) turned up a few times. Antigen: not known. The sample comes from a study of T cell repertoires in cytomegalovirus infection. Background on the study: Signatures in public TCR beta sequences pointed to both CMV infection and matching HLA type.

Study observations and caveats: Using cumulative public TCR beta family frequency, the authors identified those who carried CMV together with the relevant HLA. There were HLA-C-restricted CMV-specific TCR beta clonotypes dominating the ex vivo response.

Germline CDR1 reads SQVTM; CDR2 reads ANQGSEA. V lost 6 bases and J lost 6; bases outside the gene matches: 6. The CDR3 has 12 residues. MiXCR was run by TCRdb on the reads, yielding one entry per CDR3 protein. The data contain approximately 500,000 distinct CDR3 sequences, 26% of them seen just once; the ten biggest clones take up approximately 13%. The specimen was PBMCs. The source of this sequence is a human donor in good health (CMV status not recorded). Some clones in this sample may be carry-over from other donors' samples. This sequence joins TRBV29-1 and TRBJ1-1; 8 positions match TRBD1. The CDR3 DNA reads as TGCAGCGTAATTACAGGGGGAGCTGAAGCTTTCTTT. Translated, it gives CSVITGGAEAFF.